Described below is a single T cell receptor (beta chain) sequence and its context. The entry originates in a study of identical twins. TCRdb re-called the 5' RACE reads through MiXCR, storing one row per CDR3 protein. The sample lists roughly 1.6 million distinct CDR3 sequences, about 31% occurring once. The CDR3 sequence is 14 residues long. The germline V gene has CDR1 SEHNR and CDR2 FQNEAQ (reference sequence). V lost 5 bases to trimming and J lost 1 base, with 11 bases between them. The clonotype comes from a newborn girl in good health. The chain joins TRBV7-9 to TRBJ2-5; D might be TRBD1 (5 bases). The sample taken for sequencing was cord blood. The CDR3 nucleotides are TGTGCCAGCAGCCACAGGACACTCCAAGAGACCCAGTACTTC. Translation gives CASSHRTLQETQYF.